This entry is about one T cell receptor (beta chain). Its antigen is not identified. This record comes from a study of T cell responses to AZD1222 COVID-19 vaccine. Study observations and caveats: Among those given AZD1222, only 6 or 7 were seropositive at baseline. Clonal diversity was possibly underestimated; the donors were predominantly white British and more often female.

Sequencing used immunoSEQ multiplex PCR; TCRdb keeps in-frame clones, though not all of them. The sample holds 150,000 or so clones, about 91% seen once. Trimming shortened V by 4 bases and J by 1 base, and 11 bases separated the two germline ends. The CDR3 covers 14 residues. In germline, CDR1 is SGHTS, CDR2 YDEGEE. The sequences come from peripheral blood, collected on day 0 of AZD1222 vaccination. The V gene is TRBV5-8, the J gene TRBJ2-5; D ambiguous. The sequence came from an adult in good health. CDR3 loop: CASSLFQVQETQYF. CDR3 DNA sequence: TGTGCCAGCAGCCTATTTCAGGTCCAAGAGACCCAGTACTTC.